Following are 32 T cell receptor beta chains from one sample sequenced in a study of molecular identifiers for immune sequencing clone quantification. TCRdb reanalysed the PCR reads using MiXCR and keeps one entry per CDR3 protein. Of some 580,000 distinct CDR3 sequences listed, about 25% were seen once; the top ten hold about 0.84%. Sequences were obtained from naive CD8+ T cells from blood, with Jurkat cell RNA spiked in. Stated subset: FACS-sorted CD8+CD4-CCR7+CD45RA+ naive T cells. The receptors here all came from a human donor in good health. Some libraries in this study had Jurkat cell RNA spiked in.

For this clonotype: Given a much more abundant clone one base away, this may be a read error. The gene calls are TRBV7-2 and TRBJ2-6; 7 bases agree with TRBD1. Germline CDR1 is SGHTA and CDR2 is FQGNSA. The CDR3 is made up of 17 amino acids. Unmatched junction bases numbered 13, after V lost 8 bases and J lost 3 bases. For the CDR3, the DNA is TGTACCAGCCCGCTCGACGAGGGGGCGCTTGGGGCCAACGTCCTGACTTTC. Translation: CTSPLDEGALGANVLTF. The full variable domain, with the rest looked up from reference TRBV7-2 and TRBJ2-6, is GAGVSQSPSNKVTEKGKDVELRCDPISGHTALYWYRQSLGQGLEFLIYFQGNSAPDKSGLPSDRFSAERTGGSVSTLTIQRTQQEDSAVYLCTSPLDEGALGANVLTFGAGSRLTVL.

This clonotype has a count of ten or more. This chain connects TRBV12-3 or TRBV12-4 to TRBJ2-6; the D is unclear. The CDR3 totals 17 residues. V shed 0 bases and J shed 0 bases, with 9 bases lying between them. CDR3 region: CASSLAPWNSGANVLTF. Written as DNA, the CDR3 is TGTGCCAGCAGTTTAGCGCCATGGAACTCTGGGGCCAACGTCCTGACTTTC.

The CDR3 DNA sequence: TGTGCCAGCAGCGCCCGACTAGCGGGGGGGCGGGATGAGCAGTTCTTC. This gives the protein CASSARLAGGRDEQFF. The rearrangement links TRBV7-6 to TRBJ2-1, with TRBD2 matching over 14 bases. The length of the CDR3 is 16 residues. V lost 5 bases and J lost 8; bases outside the gene matches: 8. CDR1 is SGHVS, CDR2 FNYEAQ, per germline.

This clonotype has just a few counts. The chain has TRBV11-2 and TRBJ1-1; weak D call: TRBD1 (6 bases). V was trimmed by 6 bases and J by 7 bases, leaving 15 bases between them. This CDR3 has 13 residues. Germline V gene data show CDR1 as SGHAT and CDR2 as FQNNGV. This CDR3 is CASRTGRNGEAFF. CDR3 sequence (DNA): TGTGCCAGCAGAACAGGGCGAAACGGTGAAGCTTTCTTT.

This clonotype has just a few counts. The CDR3 is CASSELLGTAILLHF. CDR3 DNA: TGTGCCAGCAGTGAATTACTAGGGACAGCAATTCTCCTCCACTTT. The chain recombines TRBV25-1 with TRBJ1-6; 7 bases are shared with TRBD1. Germline V gives CDR1 MGHDK, CDR2 SYGVNS. The CDR3 consists of 15 residues. With 1 base clipped from V and 15 bases from J, the junction kept 12 bases outside the gene matches.

This clonotype was detected many times. The chain combines TRBV7-9 with TRBJ1-1, with 8 bases that match TRBD1. Germline V gene lookup returns CDR1 SEHNR and CDR2 FQNEAQ (reference sequence). The V segment lost 10 bases and the J segment 1 base; nucleotides outside the gene matches: 8. This CDR3 spans 14 amino acids. The chain's CDR3 is CATMFRGPNTEAFF. CDR3 DNA: TGTGCCACCATGTTCAGGGGGCCGAACACTGAAGCTTTCTTT.

This clonotype was seen a few times. V gene TRBV7-9 combines with J gene TRBJ2-7; tentative D call: TRBD2 (6 bases). Trimming removed 3 bases from V and 5 bases from J, with 20 bases in between. The length of the CDR3 is 16 residues. Germline-derived CDR1 and CDR2 are SEHNR and FQNEAQ (reference sequence). The CDR3 here is CASSLSERRAVDEQYF. The CDR3 nucleotides read TGTGCCAGCAGCTTGTCGGAAAGGAGGGCCGTGGACGAGCAGTACTTC.

This clonotype was picked up a small number of times. The V gene is TRBV24-1, the J gene TRBJ2-1; D gene ambiguous. The CDR3 runs to 12 residues. V was cut by 5 bases and J by 6 bases, with 7 bases left in between. The V gene's germline CDR1 is KGHDR and CDR2 SFDVKD. CDR3 bases: TGTGCCACCAGTGGGGCTCCCAATGAGCAGTTCTTC. Translating gives CATSGAPNEQFF.

This clonotype has a handful of counts. The chain employs TRBV2 and TRBJ2-1, with 8 bases matching TRBD2. This CDR3 is 15 amino acids long. CDR1 SNHLY and CDR2 FYNNEI come from the germline V gene. Trimming took 6 bases from V and 4 from J; bases not matched to a gene: 8. The CDR3 loop reads CASRVAGGHYNEQFF. The CDR3 region has the DNA TGTGCCAGCAGGGTGGCGGGGGGTCATTACAATGAGCAGTTCTTC. Filled out from reference TRBV2 and TRBJ2-1, the complete variable domain reads EPEVTQTPSHQVTQMGQEVILRCVPISNHLYFYWYRQILGQKVEFLVSFYNNEISEKSEIFDDQFSVERPDGSNFTLKIRSTKLEDSAMYFCASRVAGGHYNEQFFGPGTRLTVL.

This clonotype was recorded at least ten times. The chain combines TRBV28 with TRBJ2-3, with TRBD2 matching 8 bases. CDR1 and CDR2 (germline): MDHEN, SYDVKM. The CDR3 is 14 residues long. V was clipped by 5 bases and J by 4 bases; unmatched bases: 5. Here the CDR3 reads CASSTLAGSDTQYF. The CDR3 coding sequence is TGTGCCAGCAGTACCCTAGCGGGTTCAGATACGCAGTATTTT.

This clonotype appeared many times. The V gene is TRBV6-2 or TRBV6-3, the J gene TRBJ1-5; 7 bases map to TRBD1. The CDR3 consists of 16 residues. CDR1 is MNHEY and CDR2 is SVGEGT in the germline V gene. V shed 6 bases and J 3 bases; nucleotides not matched to a gene: 11. CDR3 sequence (DNA): TGTGCCAGCAGCTCAGACAGGGACGCCACCAATCAGCCCCAGCATTTT. Translated: CASSSDRDATNQPQHF.

At least ten counts were recorded for this clonotype. V is TRBV4-1 and J is TRBJ1-1; D possibly corresponds to TRBD1 (5 bases). Trimming removed 3 bases at V and 7 bases at J, with 9 bases between. Germline assignment: CDR1 MGHRA and CDR2 YSYEKL. The CDR3 totals 12 residues. This CDR3 is CASSHAGFEAFF. DNA for the CDR3: TGCGCCAGCAGCCACGCAGGGTTTGAAGCTTTCTTT.

On this clonotype itself: A much more abundant neighbour one base away suggests this may be a read error. The chain recombines TRBV29-1 with TRBJ1-4, with D hard to call. This CDR3 comprises 11 residues. CDR1 is SQVTM, CDR2 ANQGSEA, per germline. CDR3 bases: TGCAGCGTTGATGAAGAGGCAAAACTGGTTTTT. Translated: CSVDEEAKLVF.

Notes on this clonotype: A much larger clone differs by one base, so this may be a read error. The rearrangement joins TRBV6-6 to TRBJ1-4; D is ambiguous. Germline CDR1 MNHNY, CDR2 SVGAGI (reference sequence). Trimming cost V 5 bases and J 3 bases, with 16 bases left between them. This CDR3 region has 16 residues. CDR3 bases: TGTGCCAGCAGTCGCCGACACGAAACAGCTAATGAAAAACTGTTTTTT. As protein: CASSRRHETANEKLFF.

V usage is TRBV20-1 and J usage is TRBJ2-7; TRBD1 matches 7 bases. The trim removed 3 bases at V and 1 base at J, leaving 6 bases unmatched. The V gene's germline CDR1 is DFQATT and CDR2 SNEGSKA (reference sequence). This CDR3 comprises 14 residues. For the CDR3, the DNA is TGCAGTGCTAGTGCTGGGACAGTATCCTACGAGCAGTACTTC. Translating it yields CSASAGTVSYEQYF.

This clonotype occurred a few times. V is TRBV27 and J is TRBJ1-5; D ambiguous. Trimming removed 5 bases from V and 3 bases from J, with 8 bases in between. There are 13 residues in the CDR3. The germline V gene encodes CDR1 MNHEY and CDR2 SMNVEV (reference sequence). CDR3 sequence reads: CASSGSNNQPQHF. CDR3 sequence (DNA): TGTGCCAGCAGTGGCAGCAACAATCAGCCCCAGCATTTT.

The chain joins TRBV9 to TRBJ1-5; D unresolved. The V gene lost 6 bases and the J gene lost 4 bases, with 20 bases spanning the gap. This CDR3 spans 16 amino acids. The germline V gene has CDR1 SGDLS and CDR2 YYNGEE. The CDR3 region is CASTQPGTYLNQPQHF. CDR3 DNA: TGTGCCAGCACCCAGCCGGGCACCTACCTAAATCAGCCCCAGCATTTT. Based on the CDR3 plus reference TRBV9 and TRBJ1-5, the full variable domain is DSGVTQTPKHLITATGQRVTLRCSPRSGDLSVYWYQQSLDQGLQFLIQYYNGEERAKGNILERFSAQQFPDLHSELNLSSLELGDSALYFCASTQPGTYLNQPQHFGDGTRLSIL.

Many counts were recorded for this clonotype. The chain combines TRBV27 with TRBJ2-4, with D unclear. Germline CDR1 reads MNHEY; CDR2 reads SMNVEV (reference sequence). V gave up 3 bases and J gave up 0 bases, with 3 bases separating them. The length of the CDR3 is 13 residues. The CDR3 loop is CASSFGAKNIQYF. CDR3 nucleotide sequence: TGTGCCAGCAGTTTCGGAGCCAAAAACATTCAGTACTTC.

This clonotype was detected a few times. This sequence joins TRBV19 and TRBJ2-2; 8 bases agree with TRBD2. V lost 6 bases to trimming and J lost 4 bases; unmatched junction nucleotides: 16. The CDR3 length is 18 residues. Germline-derived CDR1 and CDR2 are LNHDA and SQIVND (reference sequence). Here the CDR3 DNA reads TGTGCCAGTAGCCACTCCCGAGCCAGCGGGAGTGGCACCGGGGAGCTGTTTTTT. Amino acid sequence: CASSHSRASGSGTGELFF. The entire variable domain, with the rest obtained from reference TRBV19 and TRBJ2-2, is as follows: DGGITQSPKYLFRKEGQNVTLSCEQNLNHDAMYWYRQDPGQGLRLIYYSQIVNDFQKGDIAEGYSVSREKKESFPLTVTSAQKNPTAFYLCASSHSRASGSGTGELFFGEGSRLTVL.

As to this clonotype: Just one base apart from a much larger clone, this may be a read error. V and J are TRBV9 and TRBJ2-3; tentative D call: TRBD2 (5 bases). The CDR3 runs 16 residues. CDR1 is SGDLS and CDR2 is YYNGEE in the germline V gene. In DNA, the CDR3 is TGTGCCAACAGCGTAGCTACGGAGGCTAACACAGATACGCAGTATTTT. Residues: CANSVATEANTDTQYF.

For this clonotype: A much more abundant neighbour one base away suggests this may be a read error. The rearrangement uses TRBV5-6 and TRBJ2-7, with 7 bases lining up with TRBD1. CDR3 length: 14 residues. V trimming: 4 bases; J trimming: 3 bases; junction bases outside the gene matches: 7. Germline V gene data show CDR1 as SGHDT and CDR2 as YYEEEE. The CDR3 DNA is TGTGCCAGCAGCCCCAGGGACAGCCACTACGAGCAGTACTTC. Translated, it gives CASSPRDSHYEQYF.

This clonotype was found many times. The chain uses TRBV19 and TRBJ2-3; tentatively, D is TRBD2 (6 bases). The CDR3 is 14 amino acids. Trimming shortened V by 8 bases and J by 3 bases, and 15 bases separated the two germline ends. Per the germline V gene, CDR1 is LNHDA and CDR2 is SQIVND (reference sequence). The CDR3 reads CASGGGGVTDTQYF. CDR3 bases: TGTGCCAGTGGGGGAGGAGGAGTAACAGATACGCAGTATTTT.

This clonotype was observed at least ten times. V gene TRBV7-9 combines with J gene TRBJ2-7; D is undetermined. Trimming removed 5 bases at V and 6 bases at J, with 23 bases between. Germline-derived CDR1 and CDR2 are SEHNR and FQNEAQ (reference sequence). The CDR3 loop spans 16 amino acids. CDR3 in amino acids: CASSDFGDSLFFEQYF. CDR3 nucleotide sequence: TGTGCCAGCAGCGACTTTGGTGACTCCCTGTTTTTCGAGCAGTACTTC.

Ten or more counts support this clonotype. This chain links TRBV11-2 with TRBJ2-7; 8 bases are a match to TRBD1. J was trimmed by 6 bases and V by 4 bases; bases with no gene match: 8. The CDR3 contains 14 residues. Germline V gives CDR1 SGHAT, CDR2 FQNNGV. The CDR3 region has the DNA TGTGCCAGCAGCTCAGGAATGACAGGGGCCGAGCAGTACTTC. Translation gives CASSSGMTGAEQYF.

This clonotype was picked up a small number of times. This chain links TRBV28 with TRBJ2-3; D might be TRBD2 (6 bases). CDR3 length: 17 amino acids. V was pared by 2 bases and J by 0 bases, with 15 bases between. CDR1 is MDHEN, CDR2 SYDVKM, per germline. CDR3 nucleotide sequence: TGTGCCAGCAGTTTAGGTGAGGGCGGGGCTAGCACAGATACGCAGTATTTT. This codes for CASSLGEGGASTDTQYF.

As for this clonotype: It may be a read error: a sequence one base away is much more abundant. The chain links TRBV4-3 to TRBJ2-1, with D tentatively TRBD1 or TRBD2 (6 bases each). The DNA end is more similar to TRBJ2-7, so the J call may be wrong. Germline-derived CDR1 and CDR2 are LGHNA and YSLEER. The CDR3 runs to 15 residues. The CDR3 region has the DNA TGCGCCAGCAGCCCGGGGGCGAGCTCCTACAATGAGCAGTACTTC. Its protein product is CASSPGASSYNEQYF.

To note about this clonotype: One base away lies a much larger clone, so this may be a sequencing read error. This chain uses TRBV12-3 or TRBV12-4 with TRBJ2-3, with 8 bases aligning to TRBD2. This CDR3 is built from 16 residues. In nucleotides, the CDR3 is TGTGCCAGCAGTTTAGTTACGGGGGGGTCCACAGATACGCGGTATTTT. It translates to CASSLVTGGSTDTRYF.

This clonotype came up a few times. CDR3 DNA sequence: TGTGCCAGTAGTATGGTGGACAGGTCGGGCACCGGGGAGCTGTTTTTT. Its translation: CASSMVDRSGTGELFF. This chain joins TRBV19 and TRBJ2-2; 7 nucleotides align to TRBD1. This CDR3 region has 16 residues. V was pared by 3 bases and J by 4 bases, with 8 bases of the junction left unmatched. Germline CDR1 LNHDA, CDR2 SQIVND (reference sequence).

This clonotype has a count of ten or more. This sequence joins TRBV12-3 or TRBV12-4 and TRBJ2-3; D is perhaps TRBD1 (6 bases). The V end lost 5 bases, the J end lost 2 bases, and 11 bases lay between the germline ends. The CDR3 contains 14 residues. CDR3 in amino acids: CASSRGHLTDTQYF. DNA for the CDR3: TGTGCCAGCAGTAGGGGACACCTCACAGATACGCAGTATTTT.

This clonotype was counted only a few times. CDR3 sequence (DNA): TGCAGTGCTAGAGATGTAGGGGGTTTTGGGTATGGCTACACCTTC. This gives the protein CSARDVGGFGYGYTF. The gene calls are TRBV20-1 and TRBJ1-2, with TRBD1 as a possible D gene (6 bases). The CDR3 runs 15 residues. Trimming pared 0 bases from V and 5 bases from J, leaving 16 bases between. Germline lookup yields CDR1 DFQATT and CDR2 SNEGSKA (reference sequence).

On this clonotype: Just one base apart from a much larger clone, this may be a read error. The rearrangement joins TRBV7-9 to TRBJ2-7, with 9 positions matching TRBD1. Germline-derived CDR1 and CDR2 are SEHNR and FQNEAQ (reference sequence). The CDR3 spans 17 residues. CDR3 residues: CAGSLAVRDRGSYEQYF. The CDR3, as DNA: TGTGCCGGCAGCTTAGCGGTCCGAGACAGGGGGTCATACGAGCAGTACTTC.

This clonotype was counted only a few times. The chain couples TRBV3-1 to TRBJ2-5, with D hard to call. There are 14 residues in the CDR3. Trimming took 2 bases from V and 7 from J, leaving 14 bases between them. Germline-derived CDR1 and CDR2 are LGHDT and YNNKEL (reference sequence). CDR3 DNA: TGTGCCAGCAGCCAAAATACCGGGCCCATGACCCAGTACTTC. Amino acids: CASSQNTGPMTQYF.